The rows below give T cell receptor beta chains drawn from one sample of a study of blood T cell repertoires in COVID-19. Sequenced by immunoSEQ multiplex PCR; TCRdb stores in-frame clones only, minus some. This sample has some 150,000 clones, with less than 90% found just once. The sequenced sample consisted of peripheral blood. These receptors came from a woman aged 55 to 70 with COVID-19, enrolled during active disease. Each CDR3 is given with its conserved first and last residue. The D gene is left open where the match is weak. Rows give clone size only sometimes, using once, few, many, or a class for an expanded clone.

clone_size: once
j_call: TRBJ1-6
d_call: .
v_call: TRBV24-1
cdr3_aa: CATSGGNYNSPLHF
cdr3_nt: TGTGCCACCAGTGGAGGGAATTATAATTCACCCCTCCACTTT

clone_size: .
j_call: TRBJ1-2
d_call: .
v_call: TRBV4-2
cdr3_aa: CASSQVGEGYTF
cdr3_nt: TGTGCCAGCAGCCAAGTTGGGGAGGGCTACACCTTC

clone_size: .
j_call: TRBJ1-5
d_call: .
v_call: TRBV9
cdr3_aa: CASSEGGAAQPQHF
cdr3_nt: TGTGCCAGCAGCGAAGGCGGCGCAGCACAGCCCCAGCATTTT

clone_size: .
j_call: TRBJ2-3
d_call: TRBD2
v_call: TRBV5-1
cdr3_aa: CASSRTSGRARDTQYF
cdr3_nt: TGCGCCAGCAGCCGGACTAGCGGGAGGGCCAGGGATACGCAGTATTTT

clone_size: few
j_call: TRBJ2-7
d_call: .
v_call: TRBV7-2
cdr3_aa: CASSLVADRKQYF
cdr3_nt: TGTGCCAGCAGCTTAGTAGCGGACAGGAAGCAGTACTTC

clone_size: .
j_call: TRBJ2-7
d_call: TRBD1
v_call: TRBV6-5
cdr3_aa: CASSYQGASHEQYF
cdr3_nt: TGTGCCAGCAGTTACCAGGGGGCTAGCCACGAGCAGTACTTC

clone_size: .
j_call: TRBJ1-3
d_call: .
v_call: TRBV4-2
cdr3_aa: CASSQGRGPPGNTIYF
cdr3_nt: TGTGCCAGCAGCCAAGGGCGGGGCCCACCTGGAAACACCATATATTTT

clone_size: .
j_call: TRBJ2-7
d_call: TRBD2
v_call: TRBV6-2/TRBV6-3
cdr3_aa: CASSYSTSGRDRYEQYF
cdr3_nt: TGTGCCAGCAGTTACTCGACTAGCGGGAGGGATAGGTACGAGCAGTACTTC

clone_size: .
j_call: TRBJ1-1
d_call: TRBD1
v_call: TRBV13
cdr3_aa: CASSPETGTDTEAFF
cdr3_nt: TGTGCCAGCAGCCCCGAGACAGGGACGGACACTGAAGCTTTCTTT

clone_size: .
j_call: TRBJ1-2
d_call: .
v_call: TRBV14
cdr3_aa: CASSQELGGGYTF
cdr3_nt: TGTGCCAGCAGCCAAGAACTGGGGGGTGGCTACACCTTC

clone_size: .
j_call: TRBJ1-1
d_call: .
v_call: TRBV5-1
cdr3_aa: CASSLEGGGTEAFF
cdr3_nt: TGCGCCAGCAGCTTGGAAGGGGGTGGGACTGAAGCTTTCTTT

clone_size: .
j_call: TRBJ2-3
d_call: TRBD2
v_call: TRBV4-3
cdr3_aa: CASSQAVAGGATDTQYF
cdr3_nt: TGCGCCAGCAGCCAAGCTGTAGCGGGAGGGGCGACAGATACGCAGTATTTT

clone_size: .
j_call: TRBJ1-1
d_call: TRBD1
v_call: TRBV4-2
cdr3_aa: CASSLGTVNMNTEAFF
cdr3_nt: TGTGCCAGCAGCCTAGGGACAGTGAACATGAACACTGAAGCTTTCTTT

clone_size: .
j_call: TRBJ1-6
d_call: TRBD1
v_call: TRBV7-2
cdr3_aa: CASSSSGTDNSPLHF
cdr3_nt: TGTGCCAGCAGCTCTTCCGGGACAGATAATTCACCCCTCCACTTT

clone_size: .
j_call: TRBJ1-3
d_call: TRBD1
v_call: TRBV9
cdr3_aa: CASSNPRPGTGIEGSGNTIYF
cdr3_nt: TGTGCCAGCAGCAACCCCCGTCCCGGGACAGGGATCGAGGGGTCTGGAAACACCATATATTTT

clone_size: once
j_call: TRBJ1-2
d_call: TRBD1
v_call: TRBV19
cdr3_aa: CASRPRDSLFYGYTF
cdr3_nt: TGTGCCAGTAGGCCACGGGACAGTCTCTTCTATGGCTACACCTTC

clone_size: .
j_call: TRBJ2-7
d_call: TRBD2
v_call: TRBV6-2/TRBV6-3
cdr3_aa: CASSYAAGGYHEQYF
cdr3_nt: TGTGCCAGCAGTTACGCCGCGGGAGGGTATCACGAGCAGTACTTC

clone_size: .
j_call: TRBJ1-5
d_call: .
v_call: TRBV7-2
cdr3_aa: CASSLNFQPQHF
cdr3_nt: TGTGCCAGCAGCTTAAACTTTCAGCCCCAGCATTTT

clone_size: .
j_call: TRBJ2-2
d_call: TRBD1
v_call: TRBV6-6
cdr3_aa: CASSPDRGLRTGELFF
cdr3_nt: TGTGCCAGCAGCCCTGACAGGGGTTTACGCACCGGGGAGCTGTTTTTT

clone_size: .
j_call: TRBJ2-7
d_call: TRBD2
v_call: TRBV7-2
cdr3_aa: CASAGTSGYEQYF
cdr3_nt: TGTGCCAGTGCCGGGACTAGCGGTTACGAGCAGTACTTC

clone_size: .
j_call: TRBJ1-2
d_call: TRBD1
v_call: TRBV23-1
cdr3_aa: CASRNRGLNYGYTF
cdr3_nt: TGCGCCAGCAGAAACAGGGGGTTGAACTATGGCTACACCTTC

clone_size: .
j_call: TRBJ2-1
d_call: TRBD2
v_call: TRBV19
cdr3_aa: CASSTGLAGSILDFNEQFF
cdr3_nt: TGTGCCAGTAGCACCGGACTAGCGGGATCTATACTTGATTTCAATGAGCAGTTCTTC

clone_size: few
j_call: TRBJ2-5
d_call: .
v_call: TRBV5-4
cdr3_aa: CASSSRGGPSVETQYF
cdr3_nt: TGTGCCAGCAGCTCTCGGGGTGGGCCCTCCGTTGAGACCCAGTACTTC

clone_size: .
j_call: TRBJ1-2
d_call: TRBD1
v_call: TRBV10-2
cdr3_aa: CASSEPGTGYGYTF
cdr3_nt: TGCGCCAGCAGTGAACCCGGGACAGGCTATGGCTACACCTTC

clone_size: once
j_call: TRBJ1-3
d_call: .
v_call: TRBV20-1
cdr3_aa: CSASKLLSSGNTIYF
cdr3_nt: TGCAGTGCTAGTAAATTGCTAAGCTCTGGAAACACCATATATTTT

clone_size: .
j_call: TRBJ1-5
d_call: .
v_call: TRBV3-1/TRBV3-2
cdr3_aa: CASSHGGGPQHF
cdr3_nt: TGTGCCAGCAGCCATGGAGGTGGACCCCAGCATTTT

clone_size: .
j_call: TRBJ2-5
d_call: .
v_call: TRBV5-8
cdr3_aa: CASSWRVQETQYF
cdr3_nt: TGTGCCAGCAGCTGGAGGGTGCAAGAGACCCAGTACTTC

clone_size: few
j_call: TRBJ2-7
d_call: .
v_call: TRBV6-5
cdr3_aa: CASSYSRWDTTYEQYF
cdr3_nt: TGTGCCAGCAGTTACAGTCGGTGGGACACTACCTACGAGCAGTACTTC

clone_size: .
j_call: TRBJ2-7
d_call: .
v_call: TRBV7-9
cdr3_aa: CASSTSSYEQYF
cdr3_nt: TGTGCCAGCAGCACAAGCTCCTACGAGCAGTACTTC

clone_size: .
j_call: TRBJ1-1
d_call: .
v_call: TRBV9
cdr3_aa: CASSEWQANTEAFF
cdr3_nt: TGTGCCAGCAGCGAGTGGCAGGCGAACACTGAAGCTTTCTTT

clone_size: .
j_call: TRBJ2-7
d_call: .
v_call: TRBV9
cdr3_aa: CASSTGGPNYEQYF
cdr3_nt: TGTGCCAGCAGCACCGGTGGGCCAAACTACGAGCAGTACTTC

clone_size: once
j_call: TRBJ2-5
d_call: .
v_call: TRBV27
cdr3_aa: CASSLGGSTSTQYF
cdr3_nt: TGTGCCAGCAGTTTAGGGGGCAGTACCTCAACCCAGTACTTC

clone_size: .
j_call: TRBJ2-2
d_call: .
v_call: TRBV27
cdr3_aa: CASSLLGVGFWELFF
cdr3_nt: TGTGCCAGCAGTTTACTCGGGGTGGGGTTCTGGGAGCTGTTTTTT

clone_size: few
j_call: TRBJ2-2
d_call: .
v_call: TRBV6-6
cdr3_aa: CASSRGLVGDTGELFF
cdr3_nt: TGTGCCAGCAGTCGAGGACTCGTGGGCGACACCGGGGAGCTGTTTTTT

clone_size: few
j_call: TRBJ2-5
d_call: .
v_call: TRBV5-1
cdr3_aa: CASSRRGLPQETQYF
cdr3_nt: TGCGCCAGCAGCCGGAGGGGGCTGCCACAAGAGACCCAGTACTTC

clone_size: .
j_call: TRBJ2-3
d_call: .
v_call: TRBV7-2
cdr3_aa: CASSSQGDTQYF
cdr3_nt: TGTGCCAGCAGCTCACAGGGTGATACGCAGTATTTT

clone_size: .
j_call: TRBJ2-5
d_call: .
v_call: TRBV19
cdr3_aa: CASSIRRQETQYF
cdr3_nt: TGTGCCAGTAGTATCCGCAGACAAGAGACCCAGTACTTC

clone_size: .
j_call: TRBJ1-5
d_call: TRBD1
v_call: TRBV30
cdr3_aa: CAWAGQPNQPQHF
cdr3_nt: TGTGCCTGGGCGGGACAGCCGAATCAGCCCCAGCATTTT

clone_size: .
j_call: TRBJ2-7
d_call: .
v_call: TRBV30
cdr3_aa: CAWNSLVGGGEQYF
cdr3_nt: TGTGCCTGGAACTCCCTAGTAGGGGGGGGCGAGCAGTACTTC

clone_size: .
j_call: TRBJ2-6
d_call: TRBD1
v_call: TRBV6-5
cdr3_aa: CASRTGSGANVLTF
cdr3_nt: TGTGCCAGCAGGACAGGGTCTGGGGCCAACGTCCTGACTTTC

clone_size: .
j_call: TRBJ2-3
d_call: TRBD2
v_call: TRBV5-6
cdr3_aa: CASSLTSGRKDTQYF
cdr3_nt: TGTGCCAGCAGCCTTACTAGCGGGAGGAAAGATACGCAGTATTTT